A selection of T cell receptor beta chains follows, all from one sample in a study of graft-versus-host responses after intestinal transplantation. The data were produced by immunoSEQ multiplex PCR, yet TCRdb's version contains in-frame clones alone and is incomplete. The profile covers 29,000 or so clones, with 70% to 90% appearing a single time and 11% taken by the ten largest. The material sequenced was PBMCs, taken around 62 weeks after intestinal transplantation. Every receptor here comes from a human patient who received an intestinal transplant, so some T cells may come from the graft donor. The CDR3 runs from the conserved cysteine through the conserved F or W. The D gene is left open where the match is weak. The size field is filled for only some rows; it gives once, few, many or a size class.

V: TRBV27
J: TRBJ1-1
size: -
D: -
DNA: TGTGCCAGCAGTTGGGGCACTGAAGCTTTCTTT
CDR3: CASSWGTEAFF

V: TRBV29-1
J: TRBJ2-7
size: -
D: -
DNA: TGCAGCGTGATGGACGGGTACGAGCAGTACTTC
CDR3: CSVMDGYEQYF

V: TRBV28
J: TRBJ1-1
size: -
D: -
DNA: TGTGCCAGCAGTGGCCCCCGGGGCACTGAAGCTTTCTTT
CDR3: CASSGPRGTEAFF

V: TRBV7-6
J: TRBJ2-2
size: -
D: TRBD2
DNA: TGTGCCAGCAGCCACGGACTAGCGGTAAACACCGGGGAGCTGTTTTTT
CDR3: CASSHGLAVNTGELFF

V: TRBV7-8
J: TRBJ2-2
size: -
D: -
DNA: TGTGCCAGCAGCTTAAGAGGTACCGGGGAGCTGTTTTTT
CDR3: CASSLRGTGELFF

V: TRBV28
J: TRBJ2-5
size: few
D: TRBD2
DNA: TGTGCCAGCGAGAGACTAGCGGGAACAGAGACCCAGTACTTC
CDR3: CASERLAGTETQYF

V: TRBV4-3
J: TRBJ2-2
size: once
D: -
DNA: TGCGCCAGCAGCCGAACCTCGACCCCGAGGTGGACCGGGGAGCTGTTTTTT
CDR3: CASSRTSTPRWTGELFF

V: TRBV7-2
J: TRBJ2-7
size: few
D: TRBD2
DNA: TGTGCCAGCAGCTTAGGGGTGGGGGGGTGGTACGAGCAGTACTTC
CDR3: CASSLGVGGWYEQYF

V: TRBV29-1
J: TRBJ2-2
size: -
D: TRBD1
DNA: TGCAGCGTTGCTGTTAGGGACAGTAACACCGGGGAGCTGTTTTTT
CDR3: CSVAVRDSNTGELFF

V: TRBV4-1
J: TRBJ2-1
size: -
D: -
DNA: TGCGCCAGCAGCCAAGACCGTCAGGCCCAAACGGGGAATGAGCAGTTCTTC
CDR3: CASSQDRQAQTGNEQFF

V: TRBV2
J: TRBJ1-5
size: -
D: -
DNA: TGTGCCAGCAGTGGGTATAGCAATCAGCCCCAGCATTTT
CDR3: CASSGYSNQPQHF

V: TRBV6-5
J: TRBJ1-4
size: -
D: -
DNA: TGTGCCAGCAGGGGGGAAAAACTGTTTTTT
CDR3: CASRGEKLFF

V: TRBV4-3
J: TRBJ2-1
size: -
D: TRBD2
DNA: TGCGCCAGCAGCCATAATAGCGGGAGTTACAATGAGCAGTTCTTC
CDR3: CASSHNSGSYNEQFF

V: TRBV7-9
J: TRBJ1-1
size: -
D: -
DNA: TGTGCCAGCAGCTTGGGGTCCACTGAAGCTTTCTTT
CDR3: CASSLGSTEAFF

V: TRBV29-1
J: TRBJ1-4
size: -
D: -
DNA: TGCAGCGTTGAAGAGGGGGGGGATGAAAAACTGTTTTTT
CDR3: CSVEEGGDEKLFF

V: TRBV7-2
J: TRBJ2-7
size: -
D: TRBD2
DNA: TGTGCCAGCAGCTTAGCGGCCGGGACTAGCGGGAGGAACGAGCAGTACTTC
CDR3: CASSLAAGTSGRNEQYF

V: TRBV28
J: TRBJ2-7
size: -
D: -
DNA: TGTGCCAGCAGTTTGTTGAGCAACGAGCAGTACTTC
CDR3: CASSLLSNEQYF

V: TRBV30
J: TRBJ1-2
size: -
D: -
DNA: TGTGCCTGGAGTGTTCGCATTGGGGGCTACACCTTC
CDR3: CAWSVRIGGYTF

V: TRBV28
J: TRBJ1-4
size: -
D: -
DNA: TGTGCCAGCAGCACCGGGACACCGAATGAAAAACTGTTTTTT
CDR3: CASSTGTPNEKLFF

V: TRBV5-3
J: TRBJ2-7
size: -
D: -
DNA: TGTGCCAGAAGCTTGGGCGCTTACGAATCCTACGAGCAGTACTTC
CDR3: CARSLGAYESYEQYF

V: TRBV4-1
J: TRBJ2-4
size: -
D: -
DNA: TGCGCCAGCAGCCAAGGTCGGGGGCTAGCCAAAAACATTCAGTACTTC
CDR3: CASSQGRGLAKNIQYF

V: TRBV4-3
J: TRBJ2-2
size: -
D: -
DNA: TGCGCCAGCAGCCAAGGTCTGGTCGGGGAGCTGTTTTTT
CDR3: CASSQGLVGELFF

V: TRBV6-6
J: TRBJ2-2
size: -
D: -
DNA: TGTGCCAGCAGTTACGATGGTGGTTACGCCGGGGAGCTGTTTTTT
CDR3: CASSYDGGYAGELFF

V: TRBV27
J: TRBJ1-5
size: -
D: TRBD1
DNA: TGTGCCAGCAGTTTGGGACAGGGTCAATATCAGCCCCAGCATTTT
CDR3: CASSLGQGQYQPQHF

V: TRBV6-6
J: TRBJ1-4
size: -
D: -
DNA: TGTGCCAGCAGTTCGCGGGACCGGGCTAATGAAAAACTGTTTTTT
CDR3: CASSSRDRANEKLFF

V: TRBV30
J: TRBJ2-5
size: -
D: -
DNA: TGTGCCTGGAGTGTCGGCGGGTACCAAGAGACCCAGTACTTC
CDR3: CAWSVGGYQETQYF

V: TRBV4-1
J: TRBJ2-7
size: -
D: -
DNA: TGCGCCAGCAGCCAGGGGCAGGGGGGCGGCTACGAGCAGTACTTC
CDR3: CASSQGQGGGYEQYF

V: TRBV14
J: TRBJ1-6
size: -
D: TRBD1
DNA: TGTGCCAGCAGCCAAGCGACAGGGTCCAATTCACCCCTCCACTTT
CDR3: CASSQATGSNSPLHF

V: TRBV6-6
J: TRBJ1-5
size: -
D: -
DNA: TGTGCCAGCAGCCCCGTCGGCGGAACGCAGCCCCAGCATTTT
CDR3: CASSPVGGTQPQHF

V: TRBV6-6
J: TRBJ2-7
size: -
D: -
DNA: TGTGCCAGCAGCTCCGGGGCCTACGAGCAGTACTTC
CDR3: CASSSGAYEQYF

V: TRBV28
J: TRBJ2-7
size: -
D: -
DNA: TGTGCCAGCAGTAACCAGGGTACCCCCTACGAGCAGTACTTC
CDR3: CASSNQGTPYEQYF

V: TRBV7-8
J: TRBJ1-3
size: -
D: -
DNA: TGTGCCAGCAGCTTAGCAACCAGCTCTGGAAACACCATATATTTT
CDR3: CASSLATSSGNTIYF

V: TRBV9
J: TRBJ2-7
size: once
D: -
DNA: TGTGCCAGCAGCGTCGGGTCAAGCTCCTACGAGCAGTACTTC
CDR3: CASSVGSSSYEQYF

V: TRBV28
J: TRBJ2-6
size: -
D: -
DNA: TGTGCCAGCAGTTTGTTTCTGGGCAGGGCTGGGGCCAACGTCCTGACTTTC
CDR3: CASSLFLGRAGANVLTF

V: TRBV11-2
J: TRBJ1-6
size: -
D: -
DNA: TGTGCCAGCAGCCGAGGGGGGCAGAGCTCCTATAATTCACCCCTCCACTTT
CDR3: CASSRGGQSSYNSPLHF

V: TRBV6-5
J: TRBJ1-3
size: -
D: -
DNA: TGTGCCAGCAGTTACAACTCTGGAAACACCATATATTTT
CDR3: CASSYNSGNTIYF

V: TRBV4-1
J: TRBJ1-3
size: -
D: -
DNA: TGCGCCAGCAGCTTCGTGCGAAGCTCTGGAAACACCATATATTTT
CDR3: CASSFVRSSGNTIYF

V: TRBV15
J: TRBJ1-5
size: -
D: -
DNA: TGTGCCACCAGCCCCCGGGGGGGCAATCAGCCCCAGCATTTT
CDR3: CATSPRGGNQPQHF

V: TRBV7-9
J: TRBJ1-2
size: -
D: TRBD1
DNA: TGTGCCAGCAGCTCATCCGGGACAGCTAACTATGGCTACACCTTC
CDR3: CASSSSGTANYGYTF

V: TRBV25-1
J: TRBJ2-5
size: -
D: -
DNA: TGTGCCAGCAGGGGAGGATACCAAGAGACCCAGTACTTC
CDR3: CASRGGYQETQYF

V: TRBV30
J: TRBJ2-1
size: -
D: -
DNA: TGTGCCTGGACCGGATTTCGTCGGATGGGATACAATGAGCAGTTCTTC
CDR3: CAWTGFRRMGYNEQFF